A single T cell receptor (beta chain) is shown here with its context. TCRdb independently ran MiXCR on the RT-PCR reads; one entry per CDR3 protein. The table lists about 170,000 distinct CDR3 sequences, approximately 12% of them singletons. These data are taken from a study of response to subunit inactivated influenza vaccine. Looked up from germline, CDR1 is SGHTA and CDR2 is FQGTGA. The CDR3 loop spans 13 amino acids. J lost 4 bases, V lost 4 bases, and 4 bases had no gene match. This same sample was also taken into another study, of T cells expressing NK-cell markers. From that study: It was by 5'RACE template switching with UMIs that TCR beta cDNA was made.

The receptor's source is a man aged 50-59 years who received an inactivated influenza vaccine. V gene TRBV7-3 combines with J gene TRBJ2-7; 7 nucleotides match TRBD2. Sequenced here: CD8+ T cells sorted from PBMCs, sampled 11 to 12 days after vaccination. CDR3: CASSSFSGYEQYF. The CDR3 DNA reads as TGTGCCAGCAGCTCCTTTAGCGGGTACGAGCAGTACTTC.